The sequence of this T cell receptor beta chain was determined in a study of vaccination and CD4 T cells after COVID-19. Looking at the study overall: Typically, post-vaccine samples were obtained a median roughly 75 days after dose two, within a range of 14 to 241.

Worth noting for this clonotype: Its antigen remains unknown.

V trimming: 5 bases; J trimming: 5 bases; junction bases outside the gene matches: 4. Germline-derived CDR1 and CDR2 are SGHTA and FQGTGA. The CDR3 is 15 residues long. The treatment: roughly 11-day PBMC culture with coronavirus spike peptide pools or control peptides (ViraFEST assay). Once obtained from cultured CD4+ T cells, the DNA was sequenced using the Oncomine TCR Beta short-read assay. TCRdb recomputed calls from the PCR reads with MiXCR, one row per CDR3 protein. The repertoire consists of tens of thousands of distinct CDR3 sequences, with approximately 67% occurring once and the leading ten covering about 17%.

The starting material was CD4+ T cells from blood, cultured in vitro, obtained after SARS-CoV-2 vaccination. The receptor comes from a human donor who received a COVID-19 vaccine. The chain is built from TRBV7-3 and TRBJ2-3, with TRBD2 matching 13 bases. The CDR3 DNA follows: TGTGCCAGCAGCCCCTGGACTAGCGGGAGAGATACGCAGTATTTT. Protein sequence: CASSPWTSGRDTQYF.